This TCR beta chain was sequenced for a study of technical replicates of blood from a few donors. Assay: immunoSEQ multiplex PCR; the TCRdb copy retains only in-frame clones and omits some. Among over 60,000 clones listed, roughly 86% were seen once. Germline V gene sequence: CDR1 MNHEY, CDR2 SVGAGI. Trimming took 7 bases from V and 1 from J, leaving 10 bases between them. The CDR3 length is 13 residues. V and J are TRBV6-5 and TRBJ1-1, with D maybe TRBD1 (5 bases). Sequencing was done on a sample of PBMCs. This clonotype was obtained from a human donor in good health. Some clones in this sample may be carry-over from other donors' samples. The CDR3 protein is CASIKTGNTEAFF. CDR3 nucleotides: TGTGCCAGCATTAAAACAGGGAACACTGAAGCTTTCTTT.